This TCR beta chain was recovered during a study of cytomegalovirus exposure and HLA in healthy donors. Clones were sequenced by immunoSEQ multiplex PCR, and TCRdb holds only the in-frame ones, with some missing. The profile shows roughly 300,000 clones, 86% of them singletons. This clone was seen a single time. The CDR3 length is 16 residues. The V end lost 0 bases, the J end lost 4 bases, and 15 bases lay between the germline ends. The germline CDR1 and CDR2 sequences are SGHRS and YFSETQ. This TCR was sampled from a young woman in good health and CMV-seronegative. Input material: PBMCs. The rearrangement uses TRBV5-1 and TRBJ2-3; D remains ambiguous. CDR3 nucleotide sequence: TGCGCCAGCAGCTTGGTCGGCTCCTGGAGTGCAGATACGCAGTATTTT. Translated: CASSLVGSWSADTQYF. Filled out from reference TRBV5-1 and TRBJ2-3, the complete variable domain reads KAGVTQTPRYLIKTRGQQVTLSCSPISGHRSVSWYQQTPGQGLQFLFEYFSETQRNKGNFPGRFSGRQFSNSRSEMNVSTLELGDSALYLCASSLVGSWSADTQYFGPGTRLTVL.